By sample fraction, the clone carrying this T cell receptor (beta chain) is medium-sized (0.01 to 0.1%). This specimen comes from a study of blood T cell repertoires in COVID-19. Methods used by the authors: The authors estimated nucleated cell counts from reference gene primer amplification. Assay used: immunoSEQ multiplex PCR; TCRdb lists only in-frame clones, some missing. The DNA gave D and trimming, while V, J and clone size come from that table. The sample has around 300,000 clones, around nine tenths seen once. Donors in Cohort 3 who had recovered were those with two negative PCRs, healthcare professional clearance, or resolution of their symptoms. The J segment lost 1 base and the V segment lost 8 bases, leaving 10 bases of the junction unmatched. CDR1 MDHEN and CDR2 SYDVKM come from the germline V gene. The CDR3 covers 15 residues.

The TCR originated in a man younger than 45 who had recovered from COVID-19. The chain is built from TRBV28 and TRBJ2-7; TRBD2 matches 8 bases. The specimen was PBMCs or T cells enriched from blood (not recorded which). The CDR3 here is CASGAGGEISYEQYF. The CDR3 DNA follows: TGTGCCAGCGGTGCCGGGGGGGAAATTTCCTACGAGCAGTACTTC.